This TCR beta chain was obtained from a study of blood T cells in healthy people across ages. A second PCR, run for about 7 to 11 cycles, used a sample-barcoded 5' primer plus a J-beta primer mix. A 12-random-nucleotide template-switch adaptor tagged each cDNA molecule. Via MiXCR, TCRdb re-called the 5' RACE reads, giving one row per CDR3 protein. This table has some 1,000,000 distinct CDR3 sequences, approximately 25% appearing once. This CDR3 contains 13 residues. Trimming left V 7 bases short and J 9 bases short, with 16 bases between. This sample was also put to use in a study of T cells of mothers and their children.

The specimen was blood. The receptor comes from a girl between 2 and 10 years old in good health. The chain joins TRBV12-3 or TRBV12-4 to TRBJ2-1; tentatively, D is TRBD1 (6 bases). The CDR3: CASTRTAPSEQFF. DNA of the CDR3: TGTGCCAGCACCCGGACAGCCCCAAGTGAGCAGTTCTTC.